This entry lists 32 T cell receptor beta chains sequenced from one sample in a study of control samples from healthy donors and cancer patients. TCRdb keeps only in-frame clones here, not all; method: immunoSEQ multiplex PCR. The data contain roughly 170,000 clones, about 93% of them seen just once; the ten biggest clones take up over 1.3%. The sample taken for sequencing was blood. Receptors were obtained from a young man in good health.

V is TRBV24-1 and J is TRBJ2-1; D is unresolved. The CDR3 spans 18 residues. With 0 bases removed from V and 0 bases from J, the gap between germline ends came to 14 bases. The V gene's germline CDR1 is KGHDR and CDR2 SFDVKD. The DNA of the CDR3 is TGTGCCACCAGTGATTTGAGGTCAGGCCTCAGCTCCTACAATGAGCAGTTCTTC. This codes for CATSDLRSGLSSYNEQFF.

The V gene is TRBV10-3, the J gene TRBJ1-2; no clear D gene. Trimming removed 7 bases from V and 3 bases from J, with 9 bases in between. This CDR3 region has 12 residues. The germline V gene has CDR1 ENHRY and CDR2 SYGVKD. The DNA for the CDR3 is TGTGCCATCAACAACCGAGACTATGGCTACACCTTC. Encoded protein: CAINNRDYGYTF.

V is TRBV6-1 and J is TRBJ1-3; 9 bases line up with TRBD1. There are 16 residues in the CDR3. Germline CDR1 reads MNHNS; CDR2 reads SASEGT. V shed 4 bases and J 0 bases; nucleotides not matched to a gene: 4. CDR3: CASSGRTGDSGNTIYF. As DNA, the CDR3 is TGTGCCAGCAGTGGGAGGACAGGGGACTCTGGAAACACCATATATTTT.

The gene calls are TRBV2 and TRBJ2-3; 8 nucleotides match TRBD2. Germline values: CDR1 SNHLY, CDR2 FYNNEI. The J segment lost 3 bases and the V segment lost 5 bases, leaving 13 bases of the junction unmatched. The CDR3 contains 17 residues. The CDR3 nucleotides are TGTGCCAGCAGTCCCTCCACCGGCGGGGGGATTACAGATACGCAGTATTTT. Translation: CASSPSTGGGITDTQYF.

The chain joins TRBV12-3 or TRBV12-4 to TRBJ1-1; D remains ambiguous. The CDR3 length is 12 residues. V was cut by 7 bases and J by 1 base, with 7 bases left in between. For the CDR3, the DNA is TGTGCCAGCACCCGGCGGAACACTGAAGCTTTCTTT. This gives the protein CASTRRNTEAFF.

The V gene is TRBV5-1, the J gene TRBJ2-3; D possibly corresponds to TRBD1 (6 bases). V lost 4 bases and J lost 0, with 18 bases in between. CDR1 and CDR2 (germline): SGHRS, YFSETQ. There are 17 residues in the CDR3. The CDR3 loop is CASSPYLGGQSTDTQYF. The CDR3 DNA sequence: TGCGCCAGCAGCCCGTACTTAGGAGGACAGAGCACAGATACGCAGTATTTT.

This clone was recorded only once. This sequence joins TRBV5-5 and TRBJ2-5; D is possibly TRBD2 (5 bases). Germline CDR1 is SGHKS and CDR2 is YYEKEE (reference sequence). This CDR3 region has 11 residues. V gave up 5 bases and J gave up 5 bases, with 7 bases separating them. CDR3 sequence: CASSSGETQYF. CDR3 bases: TGTGCCAGCAGTTCGGGGGAGACCCAGTACTTC.

The V call is TRBV7-9, the J call TRBJ2-2; 13 bases fit TRBD2. V lost 2 bases, J lost 4 bases, and 7 bases stayed unmatched. The CDR3 length is 18 residues. Germline-derived CDR1 and CDR2 are SEHNR and FQNEAQ (reference sequence). The CDR3 bases are TGTGCCAGCAGCTTACGTGGTGGGACTAGCGGGGCCACCGGGGAGCTGTTTTTT. Translating gives CASSLRGGTSGATGELFF. The variable domain in full, with the rest retrieved from reference TRBV7-9 and TRBJ2-2, is DTGVSQNPRHKITKRGQNVTFRCDPISEHNRLYWYRQTLGQGPEFLTYFQNEAQLEKSRLLSDRFSAERPKGSFSTLEIQRTEQGDSAMYLCASSLRGGTSGATGELFFGEGSRLTVL.

The CDR3 spells CASGTSGSENEQFF. Written as DNA, the CDR3 is TGTGCCAGCGGAACTAGCGGGTCTGAAAATGAGCAGTTCTTC. V and J are TRBV25-1 and TRBJ2-1; 9 positions match TRBD2. CDR3 length: 14 residues. In germline, CDR1 is MGHDK, CDR2 SYGVNS. Germline trimming cut 8 bases from V and 7 bases from J; bases unmatched to any gene: 9.

This chain uses TRBV2 with TRBJ2-3, with D perhaps matching TRBD2 (5 bases). Germline CDR1 and CDR2: SNHLY and FYNNEI. V lost 0 bases and J 1 base, leaving 17 bases between the germline ends. This CDR3 spans 18 amino acids. CDR3 protein: CASSEARLPGVGTDTQYF. The CDR3 DNA sequence: TGTGCCAGCAGTGAAGCGCGGCTGCCCGGGGTCGGCACAGATACGCAGTATTTT.

This rearrangement joins TRBV29-1 to TRBJ1-1; TRBD1 is a possible D gene (5 bases). Trimming took 5 bases from V and 5 from J, leaving 15 bases between them. CDR1 SQVTM and CDR2 ANQGSEA come from the germline V gene. CDR3 length: 13 amino acids. The CDR3 protein is CSVMRGGDTEAFF. The CDR3, as DNA: TGCAGCGTTATGCGGGGAGGGGATACTGAAGCTTTCTTT.

The rearrangement uses TRBV6-1 and TRBJ1-1; 7 positions match TRBD1. The CDR3 contains 14 residues. Germline trimming cut 2 bases from V and 9 bases from J; bases unmatched to any gene: 9. Germline V gene sequence: CDR1 MNHNS, CDR2 SASEGT. The CDR3 DNA follows: TGTGCCAGCAGTGAATTACCGGGACAGACCCAAGCTTTCTTT. It encodes CASSELPGQTQAFF.

The J gene is TRBJ2-5, the V gene TRBV25-1, with D uncertain. The CDR3 has 15 amino acids. Germline CDR1 is MGHDK and CDR2 is SYGVNS. V gave up 2 bases and J gave up 5 bases, with 15 bases separating them. This CDR3 is CASSESFGQQETQYF. As DNA, the CDR3 is TGTGCCAGCAGTGAAAGTTTCGGGCAGCAGGAGACCCAGTACTTC.

The rearrangement links TRBV3-1 (or the pseudogene TRBV3-2) to TRBJ1-4; D is unresolved. The V gene lost 6 bases and the J gene lost 3 bases, with 11 bases spanning the gap. Germline loops: CDR1 LGHDT, CDR2 YNNKEL (reference sequence). This CDR3 is built from 14 residues. CDR3 in DNA: TGTGCCAGCAGGAGGAGTAACTCTAATGAAAAACTGTTTTTT. It specifies CASRRSNSNEKLFF.

This clone was counted a single time. Germline and junction disagree at one end, which may indicate a read error. This rearrangement joins TRBV4-2 to TRBJ2-1; 10 bases line up with TRBD2. Germline-derived CDR1 and CDR2 are LGHNA and YNFKEQ. The CDR3 contains 16 residues. The CDR3 sequence: CASSEEAGGVYNEQFF. The CDR3 DNA reads as TGTGCCAGCAGCGAAGAAGCGGGGGGGGTCTACAATGAGCAGTTCTTC.

V is TRBV2 and J is TRBJ1-4; 7 positions match TRBD1. CDR3 length: 16 residues. The germline V gene encodes CDR1 SNHLY and CDR2 FYNNEI. V dropped 4 bases and J dropped 0; count of bases not matched to a gene: 5. CDR3 coding DNA: TGTGCCAGCAGTGCATTTACAGGGGCAACTAATGAAAAACTGTTTTTT. Its protein product is CASSAFTGATNEKLFF. Complete variable domain (other parts from reference TRBV2 and TRBJ1-4): EPEVTQTPSHQVTQMGQEVILRCVPISNHLYFYWYRQILGQKVEFLVSFYNNEISEKSEIFDDQFSVERPDGSNFTLKIRSTKLEDSAMYFCASSAFTGATNEKLFFGSGTQLSVL.

This chain joins TRBV11-2 and TRBJ2-1, with TRBD2 as a possible D gene (5 bases). The CDR3 loop spans 11 amino acids. Germline V gene data show CDR1 as SGHAT and CDR2 as FQNNGV. The V end was cut by 1 base, the J end by 15 bases, with 10 bases between. This CDR3 is CASSLALGTFF. CDR3 DNA: TGTGCCAGCAGCTTAGCACTAGGAACGTTCTTC.

V gene TRBV5-8 combines with J gene TRBJ2-1, with D unclear. V was shortened by 4 bases and J by 2 bases, with 13 bases between the two germline ends. Germline V gene sequence: CDR1 SGHTS, CDR2 YDEGEE. This CDR3 spans 15 amino acids. This chain's CDR3 is CASSTLGRTYNEQFF. The CDR3 region has the DNA TGTGCCAGCAGCACGCTGGGCAGGACCTACAATGAGCAGTTCTTC.

The chain combines TRBV3-1 (or the pseudogene TRBV3-2) with TRBJ2-1; D perhaps matches TRBD2 (5 bases). Germline CDR1 and CDR2: LGHDT and YNNKEL (reference sequence). Trimming cost V 1 base and J 10 bases, with 14 bases left between them. CDR3 length: 14 amino acids. The CDR3 DNA sequence: TGTGCCAGCAGCCAAGGGTTTGGAGGTCGGGAGCAGTTCTTC. Amino acids: CASSQGFGGREQFF.

The chain recombines TRBV10-3 with TRBJ1-5; D remains ambiguous. The CDR3 loop spans 15 amino acids. Germline V gives CDR1 ENHRY, CDR2 SYGVKD. The ends were cut back, 6 bases at V and 0 bases at J, with 12 bases in the middle. CDR3 amino acids: CAISPGLYSNQPQHF. The CDR3 coding sequence is TGTGCCATCAGCCCAGGCTTGTATAGCAATCAGCCCCAGCATTTT.

The V and J genes are TRBV19 and TRBJ2-7, with TRBD1 matching 9 bases. V trimming: 6 bases; J trimming: 2 bases; junction bases outside the gene matches: 8. Germline CDR1 is LNHDA and CDR2 is SQIVND (reference sequence). The CDR3 spans 15 residues. This CDR3 is CASRSGTGNTYEQYF. Written as DNA, the CDR3 is TGTGCCAGTAGATCCGGGACAGGGAATACCTACGAGCAGTACTTC. Full variable domain (missing parts from reference TRBV19 and TRBJ2-7): DGGITQSPKYLFRKEGQNVTLSCEQNLNHDAMYWYRQDPGQGLRLIYYSQIVNDFQKGDIAEGYSVSREKKESFPLTVTSAQKNPTAFYLCASRSGTGNTYEQYFGPGTRLTVT.

The chain combines TRBV6-6 with TRBJ1-2; 8 positions match TRBD1. Germline-derived CDR1 and CDR2 are MNHNY and SVGAGI (reference sequence). Unmatched junction bases numbered 7, after V lost 5 bases and J lost 2 bases. The CDR3 is 15 residues long. The CDR3 protein is CASSRSTGANYGYTF. The DNA for the CDR3 is TGTGCCAGCAGTCGGTCGACAGGGGCAAACTATGGCTACACCTTC.

This chain uses TRBV24-1 with TRBJ2-3; D uncertain. The CDR3 covers 17 residues. Germline CDR1 reads KGHDR; CDR2 reads SFDVKD. V gave up 4 bases and J gave up 4 bases, with 20 bases separating them. CDR3: CATSDDRTVDSADTQYF. CDR3 in DNA: TGTGCCACCAGTGACGATAGGACGGTCGATTCTGCAGATACGCAGTATTTT.

This clone occurred once. The rearrangement uses TRBV11-2 and TRBJ2-3; TRBD2 might be the D (6 bases). Germline V gene data show CDR1 as SGHAT and CDR2 as FQNNGV. This CDR3 region has 15 residues. V lost 0 bases, J lost 3 bases, and 10 bases lay in between. As DNA, the CDR3 is TGTGCCAGCAGCTTAGATTGGCGGGGAACAGATACGCAGTATTTT. Residues: CASSLDWRGTDTQYF.

The chain recombines TRBV6-6 with TRBJ2-7; 10 nucleotides align to TRBD1. The CDR3 covers 16 residues. Germline loops: CDR1 MNHNY, CDR2 SVGAGI (reference sequence). V shed 0 bases and J 1 base; nucleotides not matched to a gene: 3. CDR3 DNA: TGTGCCAGCAGTTACTCCCCGGGACAGGGGTCCTACGAGCAGTACTTC. Protein: CASSYSPGQGSYEQYF.

In nucleotides, the CDR3 is TGTGCCAGTCGGGACAGAGGCACAGATACGCAGTATTTT. It encodes CASRDRGTDTQYF. The chain has TRBV19 and TRBJ2-3; TRBD1 matches 7 bases. This CDR3 has 13 amino acids. Trimming removed 8 bases from V and 1 base from J; junction bases left unmatched: 3. Germline V lookup: CDR1 LNHDA, CDR2 SQIVND (reference sequence). Complete variable domain (other parts from reference TRBV19 and TRBJ2-3): DGGITQSPKYLFRKEGQNVTLSCEQNLNHDAMYWYRQDPGQGLRLIYYSQIVNDFQKGDIAEGYSVSREKKESFPLTVTSAQKNPTAFYLCASRDRGTDTQYFGPGTRLTVL.

For the CDR3, the DNA is TGCGCCAGCAGCCTGGGGACAGGGGGAAGCGGGACTGAAGCTTTCTTT. Protein product: CASSLGTGGSGTEAFF. This chain uses TRBV5-1 with TRBJ1-1; 11 bases line up with TRBD1. The junction had 10 bases not matched to a gene; V was cut back by 4 bases and J by 5 bases. Germline V gives CDR1 SGHRS, CDR2 YFSETQ. This CDR3 region has 16 residues.

The rearrangement links TRBV6-5 to TRBJ1-5; D is ambiguous. The CDR3 extends over 14 amino acids. V lost 5 bases to trimming and J lost 4 bases, with 12 bases between them. From germline, CDR1 is MNHEY and CDR2 SVGAGI. CDR3 nucleotides: TGTGCCAGCAGTCGGACCCTGGGTAATCAGCCCCAGCATTTT. This gives the protein CASSRTLGNQPQHF.

This sequence joins TRBV15 and TRBJ2-3; TRBD1 is a possible D gene (5 bases). The V gene's germline CDR1 is LNHNV and CDR2 YYDKDF (reference sequence). The CDR3 has 16 amino acids. With 1 base removed from V and 5 bases from J, the gap between germline ends came to 16 bases. CDR3: CATSRVEARGRDTQYF. The CDR3 DNA reads as TGTGCCACCAGCAGAGTTGAGGCTAGGGGTAGAGATACGCAGTATTTT.

In this sample, this clone turned up once. The gene calls are TRBV29-1 and TRBJ1-2, with 8 bases fitting TRBD1. V lost 2 bases and J lost 6; bases outside the gene matches: 5. The CDR3 totals 13 residues. Germline loops: CDR1 SQVTM, CDR2 ANQGSEA. The DNA of the CDR3 is TGCAGCGTTGAACCGGACAGGGTGGATGGCTACACCTTC. Translated, it gives CSVEPDRVDGYTF. The variable domain in full, with the rest retrieved from reference TRBV29-1 and TRBJ1-2, is SAVISQKPSRDICQRGTSLTIQCQVDSQVTMMFWYRQQPGQSLTLIATANQGSEATYESGFVIDKFPISRPNLTFSTLTVSNMSPEDSSIYLCSVEPDRVDGYTFGSGTRLTVV.

V is TRBV7-4 and J is TRBJ1-2; D uncertain. V gave up 3 bases and J gave up 5 bases, with 1 base separating them. The CDR3 length is 10 residues. Per germline, CDR1 SGHVT and CDR2 SQSDAQ. CDR3 nucleotide sequence: TGTGCCAGCAGCTTTTATGGCTACACCTTC. It yields the protein CASSFYGYTF.

The chain has TRBV5-6 and TRBJ1-5; 9 nucleotides align to TRBD1. The V and J ends lost 4 bases and 7 bases, in that order; junction bases with no gene match: 15. The V gene's germline CDR1 is SGHDT and CDR2 YYEEEE. This CDR3 contains 17 residues. The CDR3 nucleotides are TGTGCCAGCAGCCCTTCCCGTGGGACAGGGAAGGACCAGCCCCAGCATTTT. Translating gives CASSPSRGTGKDQPQHF.